This is a list of T cell receptor beta chains from one sample in a study of patients and donors after allogeneic stem cell transplantation. Each CDR3 protein gets one entry after TCRdb re-called the RT-PCR reads with MiXCR. The repertoire includes over 400,000 distinct CDR3 sequences, 16% of them detected once, and around 7.2% sits in the top ten. The sequenced sample consisted of blood, either unsorted or a sorted T cell fraction (not recorded which). These TCRs come from a human donor who was either an allogeneic HSCT recipient or a stem cell or donor lymphocyte infusion donor (not recorded which). It is not recorded whose cells these are; they may come from a transplant donor. Each CDR3 is given with its conserved first and last residue. A D gene is named only where the DNA matches it firmly. The listing skips clone size in some rows; elsewhere it reads once, few, many or a size class.

CDR3 DNA,CDR3 protein,CDR3 length,D gene,V gene,clone size,J gene
TGTGCCAGCAGTTCACAAGTGGGGCAGTACCAAGAGACCCAGTACTTC,CASSSQVGQYQETQYF,16,NA,TRBV7-8,NA,TRBJ2-5
TGTGCCAGCAGCTCCGGACAGGGAGGGACCGGGGAGCTGTTTTTT,CASSSGQGGTGELFF,15,NA,TRBV7-3,NA,TRBJ2-2
TGTGCCAGCAAGGTCACGAACACCGGGGAGCTGTTTTTT,CASKVTNTGELFF,13,NA,TRBV6-4,NA,TRBJ2-2
TGCAGTGCGCCGAATGAAAAACTGTTTTTT,CSAPNEKLFF,10,NA,TRBV20-1,many,TRBJ1-4
TGCAGTGCTAGACAGCGGGCAGGGAAGACTGAAGCTTTCTTT,CSARQRAGKTEAFF,14,NA,TRBV20-1,NA,TRBJ1-1
TGTGCCAGCAGTGCCCCGGGACGGTCCTCCTACGAGCAGTACTTC,CASSAPGRSSYEQYF,15,NA,TRBV12-3/TRBV12-4,few,TRBJ2-7
TGTGCCAGCAGCCCCCACTTTGGGACAGGGGGCCCCTACGAGCAGTACTTC,CASSPHFGTGGPYEQYF,17,TRBD1,TRBV9,NA,TRBJ2-7
TGTGCCAGCAGTTTAGAAAGCGCCTGGGCCCAGCATTTT,CASSLESAWAQHF,13,NA,TRBV12-3/TRBV12-4,many,TRBJ1-5
TGTGCCAGCAGCCCGACGGGGGGGTCCCAAGAGACCCAGTACTTC,CASSPTGGSQETQYF,15,TRBD2,TRBV9,NA,TRBJ2-5
TGTGCCATCAGTGAGTCGAGGGGGGAGGCCACTGAAGCTTTCTTT,CAISESRGEATEAFF,15,NA,TRBV10-3,few,TRBJ1-1
TGTGCCAGCAGCCCCTCTCGGGGCGAGCAGTACTTC,CASSPSRGEQYF,12,NA,TRBV6-5,many,TRBJ2-7
TGTGCCAGCAGCAACCAGGGTGGGGAGACCCAGTACTTC,CASSNQGGETQYF,13,NA,TRBV7-8,few,TRBJ2-5
TGCGCCAGCAGCCAAGATCGGGGAGCAACTAATGAAAAACTGTTTTTT,CASSQDRGATNEKLFF,16,NA,TRBV4-3,many,TRBJ1-4
TGTGCCAGCAGCCCTAGAGTCCGGGACAGAAACACTGAAGCTTTCTTT,CASSPRVRDRNTEAFF,16,TRBD1,TRBV25-1,NA,TRBJ1-1
TGTGCCTGGCAGCATTTCGGGATTACCGGGGAGCTGTTTTTT,CAWQHFGITGELFF,14,NA,TRBV30,NA,TRBJ2-2
TGCGCCAGCAGTCGGACGGACAGGGGGCACAATGAGCAGTTCTTC,CASSRTDRGHNEQFF,15,TRBD1,TRBV5-1,NA,TRBJ2-1
TGCGCCAGCAGCGTGGGACTAGCGGGAAATCTCAACACCGGGGAGCTGTTTTTT,CASSVGLAGNLNTGELFF,18,TRBD2,TRBV5-1,NA,TRBJ2-2
TGTGCCAGCAGTTTCATGGGGGGTCGAAACACCATATATTTT,CASSFMGGRNTIYF,14,NA,TRBV12-3/TRBV12-4,NA,TRBJ1-3
TGTGCCACCAGTGATGGGGGGCTTAAGAACACCGGGGAGCTGTTTTTT,CATSDGGLKNTGELFF,16,NA,TRBV24-1,few,TRBJ2-2
TGCGCCAGCAGCTTAACAGGGAAGAGCACAGATACGCAGTATTTT,CASSLTGKSTDTQYF,15,NA,TRBV5-1,few,TRBJ2-3
TGTGCCAGCAGCGTAGGAGGGACAACCGCTTACAATGAGCAGTTCTTC,CASSVGGTTAYNEQFF,16,NA,TRBV9,few,TRBJ2-1
TGTGCCGGCGAGGGACGCGGCTACACCTTC,CAGEGRGYTF,10,NA,TRBV19,NA,TRBJ1-2
TGCGCCAGCGCCCTGGGGACCCCTTCCTACGAGCAGTACTTC,CASALGTPSYEQYF,14,NA,TRBV5-1,NA,TRBJ2-7
TGTGCCAGCAGTTCCCCGGGACATCCGAGGGGGTACGAGCAGTACTTC,CASSSPGHPRGYEQYF,16,NA,TRBV2,NA,TRBJ2-7
TGTGCCAGCAGCCCTAGGACGGCCCGGCCTGGAAACACCATATATTTT,CASSPRTARPGNTIYF,16,NA,TRBV12-3/TRBV12-4,few,TRBJ1-3
TGTGCCAGCAGTTGGGGGTCCACCTACGAGCAGTACTTC,CASSWGSTYEQYF,13,NA,TRBV12-3/TRBV12-4,many,TRBJ2-7
TGTGCCAGCAGTGACCTGGACAGGGGGCGCATAGATACGCAGTATTTT,CASSDLDRGRIDTQYF,16,TRBD1,TRBV2,NA,TRBJ2-3
TGTGCCTGGAGTTCTGGGACAGGGGCTCAGCCCCAGCATTTT,CAWSSGTGAQPQHF,14,TRBD1,TRBV30,few,TRBJ1-5
TGTGCCAGCAGCCCCTACGGGACAGGGGGACAGGTGGCCCAGTACTTC,CASSPYGTGGQVAQYF,16,TRBD1,TRBV5-6,NA,TRBJ2-5
TGTGCCATCAGTGGACGGAACAATCAGCCCCAGCATTTT,CAISGRNNQPQHF,13,NA,TRBV10-3,NA,TRBJ1-5
TGTGCCTGGAGGAACGTAGGGGAGCTGTTTTTT,CAWRNVGELFF,11,NA,TRBV30,few,TRBJ2-2